The 17 T cell receptor beta chains in this list originate from one sample, sequenced in a study of T cells in Graves' hyperthyroidism and ophthalmopathy. Researchers amplified the TCR beta CDR3 regions from RNA transcripts. Primed by the HTBI set, a first-round RT-PCR was run on the TCR CDR3. Using its own MiXCR run on the multiplex PCR reads, TCRdb lists one record per CDR3 protein. The sample includes a few hundred thousand distinct CDR3 sequences, more than 14% seen only once; the top ten take about 18%. The sequencing sample was made of blood. These TCRs come from a woman aged 25 to 39 with Graves' ophthalmopathy.

This clonotype occurred many times. The chain recombines TRBV6-1 with TRBJ1-1, with D perhaps matching TRBD1 (5 bases). This CDR3 is built from 14 residues. Per germline, CDR1 MNHNS and CDR2 SASEGT. V was clipped by 6 bases and J by 2 bases, with 13 bases between them. The chain's CDR3 is CASSQLTVNTEAFF. The CDR3 region has the DNA TGTGCCAGCAGCCAGTTGACAGTCAACACTGAAGCTTTCTTT.

This clonotype was found many times. This rearrangement joins TRBV7-2 to TRBJ1-2; D is possibly TRBD1 (6 bases). Germline V gene sequence: CDR1 SGHTA, CDR2 FQGNSA. The ends were cut back, 8 bases at V and 9 bases at J, with 28 bases in the middle. The CDR3 loop spans 16 amino acids. The CDR3 sequence: CASSVAPGSGVVSYTF. CDR3 coding DNA: TGTGCCAGCTCTGTGGCACCGGGCTCAGGGGTGGTTAGCTACACCTTC.

This clonotype was observed at least ten times. This chain uses TRBV28 with TRBJ2-1, with 7 bases matching TRBD1. The V gene end was trimmed by 3 bases and the J gene end by 0 bases; junction bases not matched to a gene: 5. The CDR3 is made up of 16 amino acids. Germline V lookup: CDR1 MDHEN, CDR2 SYDVKM. CDR3 protein: CASSFVGGRSYNEQFF. The DNA of the CDR3 is TGTGCCAGCAGTTTTGTAGGGGGCCGCTCCTACAATGAGCAGTTCTTC.

This clonotype was counted at least ten times. The chain carries TRBV12-3 or TRBV12-4 and TRBJ1-6; 7 bases are a match to TRBD1. Trimming took 2 bases from V and 10 from J; bases not matched to a gene: 5. The CDR3 is 14 residues long. The CDR3 spells CASSLKGAGSPLHF. CDR3 DNA sequence: TGTGCCAGCAGTTTAAAGGGGGCTGGGTCACCCCTCCACTTT.

This clonotype was found many times. The chain has TRBV15 and TRBJ2-7; a weak D match, TRBD2 (5 bases). The V gene's germline CDR1 is LNHNV and CDR2 YYDKDF (reference sequence). V was shortened by 1 base and J by 5 bases, with 9 bases between the two germline ends. This CDR3 spans 13 amino acids. The CDR3 coding sequence is TGTGCCACCAGCAGAGTATACGGGGACGAGCAGTACTTC. Its protein is CATSRVYGDEQYF.

This clonotype was observed many times. The chain employs TRBV6-1 and TRBJ2-1; tentatively, D is TRBD1 (5 bases). V gave up 6 bases and J gave up 9 bases, with 15 bases separating them. Per the germline V gene, CDR1 is MNHNS and CDR2 is SASEGT. CDR3 length: 13 amino acids. CDR3 in DNA: TGTGCCAGCAGGTTAAACAGGTTGACTGAGCAGTTCTTC. The encoded protein is CASRLNRLTEQFF.

The chain uses TRBV25-1 and TRBJ1-1; TRBD1 matches at 9 bases. The germline V gene has CDR1 MGHDK and CDR2 SYGVNS. CDR3 length equals 14 residues. The J segment lost 4 bases and the V segment lost 6 bases, leaving 6 bases of the junction unmatched. In nucleotides, the CDR3 is TGTGCCAGCAGGACCCCGACAGGGGGCACTGAAGCTTTCTTT. Translating gives CASRTPTGGTEAFF.

This clonotype has only a few counts. The V call is TRBV20-1, the J call TRBJ1-6, with D possibly matching TRBD1 (6 bases). CDR1 is DFQATT and CDR2 is SNEGSKA in the germline V gene (reference sequence). Trimming shortened V by 1 base and J by 0 bases, and 13 bases separated the two germline ends. The CDR3 loop spans 17 amino acids. The CDR3 protein is CSARGYQGSSYNSPLHF. The CDR3 DNA reads TGCAGTGCTAGAGGCTATCAGGGGAGCTCCTATAATTCACCCCTCCACTTT.

This sequence joins TRBV3-1 and TRBJ2-5, with D possibly matching TRBD2 (6 bases). This CDR3 region has 14 residues. Trimming removed 0 bases from V and 3 bases from J, with 8 bases in between. Germline CDR1 is LGHDT and CDR2 is YNNKEL (reference sequence). The CDR3 DNA follows: TGTGCCAGCAGCCAAGACGCGGGGAAAGAGACCCAGTACTTC. Residues: CASSQDAGKETQYF.

This clonotype was seen repeatedly, ten times or more. V is TRBV11-2 and J is TRBJ2-5; D is ambiguous. This CDR3 region has 13 residues. CDR1 and CDR2 (germline): SGHAT, FQNNGV. V lost 5 bases to trimming and J lost 5 bases, with 12 bases between them. The CDR3 region has the DNA TGTGCCAGCAGCCCAGCCGTAGGGGAGACCCAGTACTTC. Translation: CASSPAVGETQYF.

This clonotype was seen at least ten times. The chain links TRBV6-1 to TRBJ2-3; D perhaps matches TRBD1 (5 bases). V was pared by 4 bases and J by 5 bases, with 10 bases between. The CDR3 sequence is 13 residues long. The germline CDR1 and CDR2 sequences are MNHNS and SASEGT. The CDR3 DNA sequence: TGTGCCAGCAGTGGCAGGGCAGGAGATACGCAGTATTTT. Translation gives CASSGRAGDTQYF.

J is TRBJ2-7 and V is TRBV10-3; 7 bases are shared with TRBD1. The V segment lost 10 bases and the J segment 0 bases; nucleotides outside the gene matches: 6. CDR1 and CDR2 (germline): ENHRY, SYGVKD. CDR3 length: 13 residues. CDR3 sequence reads: CATGTDGSYEQYF. As DNA, the CDR3 is TGTGCCACCGGGACAGACGGCTCCTACGAGCAGTACTTC.

The V call is TRBV19, the J call TRBJ1-5; a possible D gene is TRBD1 (5 bases). Trimming pared 7 bases from V and 0 bases from J, leaving 13 bases between. CDR3 length equals 15 residues. The germline V gene encodes CDR1 LNHDA and CDR2 SQIVND (reference sequence). CDR3 DNA: TGTGCCAGTAACTGGGGGGGGAATAGCAATCAGCCCCAGCATTTT. Its translation: CASNWGGNSNQPQHF.

This clonotype was observed many times. J is TRBJ2-7 and V is TRBV7-8; D could derive from TRBD1 or TRBD2 (6 bases each). CDR1 SGHVS and CDR2 FQNEAQ come from the germline V gene. V lost 2 bases and J 3 bases, leaving 11 bases between the germline ends. This CDR3 region has 14 residues. CDR3 sequence: CASSLLQGGYEQYF. The CDR3, as DNA: TGTGCCAGCAGCTTATTACAGGGAGGCTACGAGCAGTACTTC.

There are many counts of this clonotype. V usage is TRBV27 and J usage is TRBJ2-7; maybe TRBD1 (7 bases). This CDR3 region has 14 residues. Germline V gene sequence: CDR1 MNHEY, CDR2 SMNVEV (reference sequence). V was shortened by 6 bases and J by 2 bases, with 14 bases between the two germline ends. The CDR3 DNA sequence: TGTGCCAGCAGCGGGGGACAGAACGCCTACGAGCAGTACTTC. Translating gives CASSGGQNAYEQYF.

This clonotype has a count of ten or more. The chain employs TRBV30 and TRBJ2-5, with D possibly called TRBD1 or TRBD2 (5 bases each). Germline CDR1 is GTSNPN and CDR2 is SVGIG (reference sequence). V shed 3 bases and J shed 5 bases, with 19 bases lying between them. The CDR3 length is 15 residues. This CDR3 is CAWSFEGRWGETQYF. The CDR3 coding sequence is TGTGCCTGGAGCTTCGAGGGGCGATGGGGGGAGACCCAGTACTTC.

This clonotype was recorded a few times. The chain links TRBV6-1 to TRBJ1-5, with a weak D call TRBD1 (5 bases). CDR1 is MNHNS, CDR2 SASEGT, per germline. Trimming stripped 6 bases from V and 3 bases from J, with 9 bases between. The CDR3 is 13 residues long. The CDR3 spells CASRLGPNQPQHF. Written as DNA, the CDR3 is TGTGCCAGCAGGTTGGGACCCAATCAGCCCCAGCATTTT.